The 21 T cell receptor beta chains below all came from one sample that was sequenced in a study of CD8 T cells in Susac syndrome. RNA totalling roughly 0.45 to 1 ug underwent reverse transcription with random hexamers. TCRdb re-analysed the immunoSEQ multiplex PCR reads in MiXCR, keeping a single row per CDR3 protein. Here the sample spans roughly 75,000 distinct CDR3 sequences, just over 90% being singletons. Sequencing used CD4+ T cells from PBMCs. These receptors all stem from a human donor with Susac syndrome.

The gene calls are TRBV12-3 or TRBV12-4 and TRBJ2-5, with unresolved D. V gave up 5 bases and J gave up 4 bases, with 8 bases separating them. The CDR3 has 12 amino acids. The CDR3 DNA reads as TGTGCCAGCAGTCTACACCGAGAGACCCAGTACTTC. Protein product: CASSLHRETQYF.

The rearrangement joins TRBV19 to TRBJ2-3; perhaps D is TRBD1 or TRBD2 (6 bases each). CDR1 and CDR2 (germline): LNHDA, SQIVND (reference sequence). The CDR3 runs to 14 residues. The ends were cut back, 7 bases at V and 1 base at J, with 12 bases in the middle. The CDR3 DNA reads TGTGCCAGTAACACAGGGACTGGCACAGATACGCAGTATTTT. This codes for CASNTGTGTDTQYF.

This clonotype was counted once. J is TRBJ1-6 and V is TRBV19; TRBD1 agrees at 7 bases. This CDR3 has 19 amino acids. CDR1 is LNHDA and CDR2 is SQIVND in the germline V gene (reference sequence). V lost 5 bases, J lost 4 bases, and 17 bases stayed unmatched. The CDR3 here is CASSDPPDRFAYYNSPLHF. CDR3 nucleotide sequence: TGTGCCAGTAGTGACCCCCCGGACAGGTTCGCCTATTATAATTCACCCCTCCACTTT.

The chain uses TRBV15 and TRBJ2-3; TRBD1 aligns across 8 bases. Germline assignment: CDR1 LNHNV and CDR2 YYDKDF (reference sequence). The length of the CDR3 is 14 residues. Trimming cost V 1 base and J 9 bases; bases outside gene matches: 6. The CDR3 DNA sequence: TGTGCCACCAGCAGAGGGGGAGACAGGGGAACGCAGTATTTT. Translating it yields CATSRGGDRGTQYF. The whole variable domain, remainder taken from reference TRBV15 and TRBJ2-3, is DAMVIQNPRYQVTQFGKPVTLSCSQTLNHNVMYWYQQKSSQAPKLLFHYYDKDFNNEADTPDNFQSRRPNTSFCFLDIRSPGLGDTAMYLCATSRGGDRGTQYFGPGTRLTVL.

The V call is TRBV2, the J call TRBJ1-1; D remains ambiguous. The germline CDR1 and CDR2 sequences are SNHLY and FYNNEI. The CDR3 length is 9 residues. V was clipped by 6 bases and J by 8 bases, with 4 bases between them. CDR3 in amino acids: CASRAEAFF. The DNA of the CDR3 is TGTGCCAGCAGGGCAGAAGCTTTCTTT. The full variable domain, in which reference TRBV2 and TRBJ1-1 provide the parts outside the CDR3, is EPEVTQTPSHQVTQMGQEVILRCVPISNHLYFYWYRQILGQKVEFLVSFYNNEISEKSEIFDDQFSVERPDGSNFTLKIRSTKLEDSAMYFCASRAEAFFGQGTRLTVV.

The genes are TRBV30 and TRBJ2-1; possibly TRBD1 for D (6 bases). The CDR3 runs 16 residues. Germline CDR1 and CDR2: GTSNPN and SVGIG (reference sequence). V lost 4 bases, J lost 3 bases, and 19 bases lay in between. The CDR3 loop is CAWKGGSVPGYNEQFF. CDR3 nucleotides: TGTGCCTGGAAAGGGGGTTCTGTGCCCGGCTACAATGAGCAGTTCTTC.

This clonotype showed up just once. This chain links TRBV6-5 with TRBJ1-5; no reliable D call. Per germline, CDR1 MNHEY and CDR2 SVGAGI. V was clipped by 6 bases and J by 5 bases, with 11 bases between them. CDR3 length: 13 residues. The CDR3 nucleotides are TGTGCCAGCAGCCCCGCACGGGATCAGCCCCAGCATTTT. Translation: CASSPARDQPQHF.

The V and J genes are TRBV20-1 and TRBJ2-1; 9 bases agree with TRBD2. The CDR3 contains 14 residues. With 2 bases clipped from V and 6 bases from J, the junction kept 5 bases outside the gene matches. The germline gives CDR1 DFQATT, CDR2 SNEGSKA (reference sequence). This CDR3 reads CSARWLAGSNEQFF. The CDR3 nucleotides read TGCAGTGCTAGATGGCTAGCGGGGAGCAATGAGCAGTTCTTC.

The V call is TRBV4-1, the J call TRBJ2-5, with D unclear. V was trimmed by 4 bases and J by 2 bases, leaving 14 bases between them. Germline CDR1 is MGHRA and CDR2 is YSYEKL. The CDR3 extends over 15 amino acids. CDR3 loop: CASSLHSARQETQYF. DNA for the CDR3: TGCGCCAGCAGCCTCCACTCGGCCCGACAAGAGACCCAGTACTTC.

V gene TRBV29-1 combines with J gene TRBJ2-7; D unclear. Trimming removed 6 bases at V and 2 bases at J, with 11 bases between. This CDR3 has 12 amino acids. From germline, CDR1 is SQVTM and CDR2 ANQGSEA. CDR3 loop: CSVTDSTYEQYF. CDR3 in DNA: TGCAGCGTCACTGACTCAACCTACGAGCAGTACTTC.

The chain uses TRBV5-1 and TRBJ2-5, with D possibly matching TRBD1 (5 bases). The ends were cut back, 5 bases at V and 5 bases at J, with 16 bases in the middle. The germline V gene has CDR1 SGHRS and CDR2 YFSETQ. There are 14 residues in the CDR3. CDR3 DNA sequence: TGCGCCAGCAGTAATCAGGGTATTCAGGAGACCCAGTACTTC. It codes for CASSNQGIQETQYF.

The CDR3 spells CASSLTGHSGNTIYF. DNA for the CDR3: TGTGCCAGCAGCTTAACCGGACACTCTGGAAACACCATATATTTT. The V call is TRBV7-3, the J call TRBJ1-3, with a tentative D call TRBD1 (5 bases). The CDR3 spans 15 residues. V lost 0 bases and J lost 0, with 6 bases in between. Germline V CDR1 and CDR2: SGHTA, FQGTGA.

This clonotype occurred once. The chain recombines TRBV5-1 with TRBJ2-6; perhaps TRBD2 as D (5 bases). This CDR3 has 16 amino acids. V was cut by 0 bases and J by 2 bases, with 9 bases left in between. Per germline, CDR1 SGHRS and CDR2 YFSETQ. The CDR3 bases are TGCGCCAGCAGCTTGGGGCAGGAGGCTGGGGCCAACGTCCTGACTTTC. Protein sequence: CASSLGQEAGANVLTF.

The V call is TRBV11-1, the J call TRBJ2-3; D is unresolved. Germline CDR1 is SGHAT and CDR2 is FQDESV (reference sequence). V was pared by 6 bases and J by 4 bases, with 11 bases between. The CDR3 loop spans 13 amino acids. In nucleotides, the CDR3 is TGTGCCAGCAGTGGGGATGCGGCAGATACGCAGTATTTT. The encoded protein is CASSGDAADTQYF.

The rearrangement links TRBV20-1 to TRBJ2-3; no firm D call. V gave up 4 bases and J gave up 6 bases, with 20 bases separating them. CDR1 DFQATT and CDR2 SNEGSKA come from the germline V gene (reference sequence). The CDR3 runs 15 residues. This CDR3 is CSATSPSEADDTQYF. DNA for the CDR3: TGCAGTGCTACAAGTCCTTCCGAGGCAGACGATACGCAGTATTTT.

This chain uses TRBV29-1 with TRBJ2-6; possible D gene TRBD2, 6 bases. CDR1 SQVTM and CDR2 ANQGSEA come from the germline V gene. The CDR3 sequence is 14 residues long. V lost 5 bases and J lost 2, with 10 bases in between. The CDR3 here is CSVSPGAGANVLTF. The CDR3 nucleotides read TGCAGCGTTTCTCCGGGGGCTGGGGCCAACGTCCTGACTTTC.

The V gene is TRBV19, the J gene TRBJ2-1; TRBD2 agrees at 10 bases. The V gene's germline CDR1 is LNHDA and CDR2 SQIVND (reference sequence). The CDR3 spans 17 residues. The V segment lost 2 bases and the J segment 3 bases; nucleotides outside the gene matches: 7. CDR3 in DNA: TGTGCCAGTAGTATATTTGCTAGCGGGGGCCTCTACAATGAGCAGTTCTTC. It codes for CASSIFASGGLYNEQFF.

The chain combines TRBV7-2 with TRBJ2-1; 11 bases match TRBD1. Germline-derived CDR1 and CDR2 are SGHTA and FQGNSA. This CDR3 spans 12 amino acids. The junction had 3 bases not matched to a gene; V was cut back by 1 base and J by 16 bases. In DNA, the CDR3 is TGTGCCAGCAGCTTAGAGGACAGGGGGCGTTTCTTC. Translating it yields CASSLEDRGRFF.

V gene TRBV7-9 combines with J gene TRBJ2-5; D is perhaps TRBD1 (6 bases). CDR1 and CDR2 from the germline V gene are SEHNR and FQNEAQ (reference sequence). The ends were cut back, 5 bases at V and 3 bases at J, with 10 bases in the middle. The CDR3 consists of 13 residues. CDR3 amino acids: CASSHREEETQYF. The CDR3, as DNA: TGTGCCAGCAGCCACAGGGAAGAAGAGACCCAGTACTTC.

V is TRBV20-1 and J is TRBJ2-5; TRBD1 agrees at 7 bases. Germline CDR1 reads DFQATT; CDR2 reads SNEGSKA (reference sequence). The CDR3 is 14 residues long. V was clipped by 5 bases and J by 2 bases; unmatched bases: 8. This chain's CDR3 is CSASRIQGQETQYF. In DNA form, the CDR3 reads TGCAGTGCTTCCCGGATACAGGGGCAAGAGACCCAGTACTTC.

The chain is built from TRBV30 and TRBJ2-7; maybe TRBD2 (6 bases). Germline CDR1 and CDR2: GTSNPN and SVGIG (reference sequence). V was pared by 2 bases and J by 6 bases, with 8 bases between. CDR3 length equals 11 residues. The CDR3 coding sequence is TGTGCCTGGAGTCATAGCGGCGAGCAGTACTTC. This encodes CAWSHSGEQYF.